The 9 T cell receptor beta chains reported below all come from one sample, sequenced in a study of T cell responses to AZD1222 COVID-19 vaccine. Using immunoSEQ multiplex PCR, the repertoire was profiled, and TCRdb retains in-frame clones only, with some absent. The sample has approximately 120,000 clones, 80% to 90% seen once. Sample: peripheral blood, taken on day 0 of AZD1222 vaccination. These TCRs come from an adult in good health.

The chain uses TRBV5-1 and TRBJ1-2; D is possibly TRBD1 (5 bases). V lost 0 bases and J lost 6, with 12 bases in between. CDR1 is SGHRS, CDR2 YFSETQ, per germline. This CDR3 has 14 residues. The DNA of the CDR3 is TGCGCCAGCAGCTTGGGTAGGGACCCTAATGGCTACACCTTC. This gives the protein CASSLGRDPNGYTF.

This clone was recorded a few times. This chain uses TRBV9 with TRBJ1-1, with 8 nucleotides matching TRBD1. Germline V lookup: CDR1 SGDLS, CDR2 YYNGEE. Trimming at V came to 3 bases and at J to 1 base, leaving 5 bases not matched to a gene. This CDR3 has 15 amino acids. CDR3 nucleotide sequence: TGTGCCAGCAGCGCCCGGGACAGGCCGAACACTGAAGCTTTCTTT. This codes for CASSARDRPNTEAFF.

The CDR3 bases are TGTGCCAGCAGTTACTTCCGGGCTGGGGAAAAACTGTTTTTT. It codes for CASSYFRAGEKLFF. The genes are TRBV6-2 or TRBV6-3 and TRBJ1-4; D gene unclear. V was cut by 1 base and J by 8 bases, with 11 bases left in between. The length of the CDR3 is 14 residues. Per the germline V gene, CDR1 is MNHEY and CDR2 is SVGEGT.

The chain has TRBV4-2 and TRBJ1-3; 7 bases are shared with TRBD1. CDR1 is LGHNA and CDR2 is YNFKEQ in the germline V gene. This CDR3 region has 19 residues. Germline trimming cut 1 base from V and 0 bases from J; bases unmatched to any gene: 12. The CDR3 nucleotides read TGTGCCAGCAGCCAAGTCCGGAGGGACAGTTGGAGCTCTGGAAACACCATATATTTT. Protein: CASSQVRRDSWSSGNTIYF.

The rearrangement links TRBV3-1 (or the pseudogene TRBV3-2) to TRBJ1-5; D not certain. Trimming removed 4 bases from V and 0 bases from J, with 13 bases in between. The germline V gene encodes CDR1 LGHDT and CDR2 YNNKEL (reference sequence). The CDR3 runs 16 residues. Here the CDR3 reads CASSLTSRSSNQPQHF. As DNA, the CDR3 is TGTGCCAGCAGCCTAACCAGCCGGAGTAGCAATCAGCCCCAGCATTTT.

The V gene is TRBV2, the J gene TRBJ1-6; D perhaps matches TRBD1 (6 bases). V lost 11 bases, J lost 3 bases, and 17 bases lay in between. CDR1 is SNHLY and CDR2 is FYNNEI in the germline V gene. This CDR3 is built from 15 residues. CDR3 DNA sequence: TGTGCCGGACGGGGGGCAGGCGACTATAATTCACCCCTCCACTTT. It is translated as CAGRGAGDYNSPLHF.

The chain uses TRBV5-1 and TRBJ2-1; 11 bases agree with TRBD2. Germline V gene lookup returns CDR1 SGHRS and CDR2 YFSETQ. J lost 7 bases, V lost 4 bases, and 10 bases had no gene match. The CDR3 covers 16 residues. CDR3 nucleotide sequence: TGCGCCAGCAGCACCATAACTAGCGGGAGAGGGAATGAGCAGTTCTTC. This gives the protein CASSTITSGRGNEQFF.

This chain links TRBV29-1 with TRBJ2-2, with TRBD1 identical over 9 bases. V lost 7 bases and J lost 3; bases outside the gene matches: 6. Germline lookup yields CDR1 SQVTM and CDR2 ANQGSEA. There are 14 residues in the CDR3. The chain's CDR3 is CSATGTGYTGELFF. The CDR3 bases are TGCAGCGCCACCGGGACAGGGTACACCGGGGAGCTGTTTTTT.

The chain has TRBV9 and TRBJ2-1; D gene ambiguous. CDR1 is SGDLS, CDR2 YYNGEE, per germline. The CDR3 has 15 amino acids. The V end lost 0 bases, the J end lost 7 bases, and 14 bases lay between the germline ends. The chain's CDR3 is CASSVVMGLWNEQFF. DNA of the CDR3: TGTGCCAGCAGCGTAGTTATGGGGTTGTGGAATGAGCAGTTCTTC.